This passage covers 19 T cell receptor beta chains from one sample sequenced in a study of shared clonotypes between healthy human individuals. As defined, naive CD8 cells were CD45RO-negative and positively selected for CCR7, with terminally differentiated effector memory CD45RA+ cells excluded. Clones were read by immunoSEQ multiplex PCR, and TCRdb kept only the in-frame ones, dropping some. The data contain more than 600,000 clones, about 91% of them singletons. Sample: naive CD8+ T cells sorted from blood. The source is a young man in good health.

This sequence joins TRBV19 and TRBJ2-3; TRBD2 agrees at 9 bases. Germline V gene data show CDR1 as LNHDA and CDR2 as SQIVND (reference sequence). The CDR3 is 17 amino acids. The trim removed 5 bases at V and 3 bases at J, leaving 12 bases unmatched. The CDR3 sequence: CASSYPSGKIGTDTQYF. As DNA, the CDR3 is TGTGCCAGTAGTTATCCTAGCGGGAAGATTGGGACAGATACGCAGTATTTT. The full variable domain, with the rest looked up from reference TRBV19 and TRBJ2-3, is DGGITQSPKYLFRKEGQNVTLSCEQNLNHDAMYWYRQDPGQGLRLIYYSQIVNDFQKGDIAEGYSVSREKKESFPLTVTSAQKNPTAFYLCASSYPSGKIGTDTQYFGPGTRLTVL.

This rearrangement joins TRBV10-1 to TRBJ2-3; 7 bases are shared with TRBD1. V lost 6 bases, J lost 2 bases, and 14 bases stayed unmatched. The germline CDR1 and CDR2 sequences are WNHNN and SYGVQD (reference sequence). CDR3 length: 17 amino acids. DNA for the CDR3: TGCGCCAGCAGCGCCCAAATCGGGACAGCAAACACAGATACGCAGTATTTT. This gives the protein CASSAQIGTANTDTQYF.

V gene TRBV13 combines with J gene TRBJ2-2; the D is unclear. The CDR3 is 12 amino acids. Trimming cost V 7 bases and J 6 bases, with 9 bases left between them. Germline CDR1 reads PRHDT; CDR2 reads FYEKMQ (reference sequence). The CDR3 reads CASNPGAGELFF. CDR3 DNA sequence: TGTGCCAGCAACCCAGGAGCCGGGGAGCTGTTTTTT.

The V gene is TRBV10-3, the J gene TRBJ1-4; D gene ambiguous. This CDR3 is built from 17 residues. V was shortened by 2 bases and J by 5 bases, with 18 bases between the two germline ends. Per germline, CDR1 ENHRY and CDR2 SYGVKD. The CDR3 reads CAISELALGAPNEKLFF. In DNA form, the CDR3 reads TGTGCCATCAGTGAGCTCGCTTTAGGCGCTCCAAATGAAAAACTGTTTTTT.

The genes are TRBV27 and TRBJ1-5, with a weak D call TRBD1 (6 bases). Germline V lookup: CDR1 MNHEY, CDR2 SMNVEV (reference sequence). CDR3 length: 15 amino acids. With 5 bases removed from V and 4 bases from J, the gap between germline ends came to 15 bases. The CDR3 here is CASSPVGGRNQPQHF. Here the CDR3 DNA reads TGTGCCAGCAGTCCGGTTGGGGGCCGAAATCAGCCCCAGCATTTT.

The CDR3 protein is CASSLGEEPQHF. CDR3 bases: TGTGCCAGCAGCTTAGGGGAGGAGCCCCAGCATTTT. The V gene is TRBV7-6, the J gene TRBJ1-5; D is uncertain. Germline V gene data show CDR1 as SGHVS and CDR2 as FNYEAQ. The CDR3 consists of 12 residues. The V gene lost 1 base and the J gene lost 8 bases, with 6 bases spanning the gap.

The chain has TRBV6-6 and TRBJ2-3; 8 bases line up with TRBD1. CDR1 MNHNY and CDR2 SVGAGI come from the germline V gene (reference sequence). This CDR3 is 14 amino acids long. With V trimmed by 4 bases and J by 5 bases, 5 bases remained unmatched. The CDR3 coding sequence is TGTGCCAGCAGTTCTCCGACAGGGGTAGATACGCAGTATTTT. Its protein is CASSSPTGVDTQYF.

The chain combines TRBV4-1 with TRBJ2-7, with D tentatively TRBD2 (6 bases). V was pared by 4 bases and J by 2 bases, with 18 bases between. Per the germline V gene, CDR1 is MGHRA and CDR2 is YSYEKL. The CDR3 has 16 amino acids. CDR3 region: CASSPWWASEPYEQYF. The CDR3 DNA follows: TGCGCCAGCAGCCCGTGGTGGGCTAGCGAACCCTACGAGCAGTACTTC.

The chain joins TRBV9 to TRBJ2-7, with unresolved D. The V end was cut by 0 bases, the J end by 1 base, with 5 bases between. The germline V gene encodes CDR1 SGDLS and CDR2 YYNGEE. The CDR3 spans 13 residues. CDR3 in DNA: TGTGCCAGCAGCGTAGGCCAATCCTACGAGCAGTACTTC. It specifies CASSVGQSYEQYF.

V and J are TRBV4-3 and TRBJ2-3; 8 bases are a match to TRBD2. The V and J ends lost 0 bases and 2 bases, in that order; junction bases with no gene match: 7. The CDR3 covers 17 residues. CDR1 is LGHNA and CDR2 is YSLEER in the germline V gene. This CDR3 reads CASSQDTGLGVTDTQYF. CDR3 in DNA: TGCGCCAGCAGCCAAGATACGGGACTAGGGGTCACAGATACGCAGTATTTT.

This chain joins TRBV19 and TRBJ2-1, with 8 bases matching TRBD2. The CDR3 contains 14 residues. Germline lookup yields CDR1 LNHDA and CDR2 SQIVND (reference sequence). The V segment lost 5 bases and the J segment 5 bases; nucleotides outside the gene matches: 5. CDR3 amino acids: CASSLLAANNEQFF. The CDR3 DNA is TGTGCCAGTAGTCTACTAGCGGCGAACAATGAGCAGTTCTTC.

The chain combines TRBV29-1 with TRBJ2-2, with D perhaps TRBD1 (6 bases). In germline, CDR1 is SQVTM, CDR2 ANQGSEA. The V end lost 2 bases, the J end lost 4 bases, and 17 bases lay between the germline ends. CDR3 length equals 16 residues. This CDR3 reads CSVELRHPTGTGELFF. The DNA of the CDR3 is TGCAGCGTTGAACTGCGCCATCCGACAGGCACCGGGGAGCTGTTTTTT.

The chain uses TRBV13 and TRBJ2-1; D unclear. The V end was cut by 0 bases, the J end by 0 bases, with 9 bases between. The CDR3 runs 16 residues. CDR1 and CDR2 from the germline V gene are PRHDT and FYEKMQ (reference sequence). The CDR3 DNA reads as TGTGCCAGCAGCTTAGGGGGATCGAGCTCCTACAATGAGCAGTTCTTC. As protein: CASSLGGSSSYNEQFF.

The rearrangement joins TRBV25-1 to TRBJ1-4; no clear D. Deletions cut 4 bases from V and 8 bases from J, with 8 bases between. Germline CDR1 reads MGHDK; CDR2 reads SYGVNS. CDR3 length equals 12 residues. CDR3 sequence reads: CASSGGSEKLFF. CDR3 DNA: TGTGCCAGCAGTGGGGGTAGCGAAAAACTGTTTTTT.

V usage is TRBV19 and J usage is TRBJ2-2; the D gene is possibly TRBD1 (7 bases). CDR3 length: 17 amino acids. Trimming removed 6 bases from V and 5 bases from J, with 22 bases in between. Germline CDR1 LNHDA, CDR2 SQIVND (reference sequence). The CDR3 region is CASRTIFDREETGELFF. For the CDR3, the DNA is TGTGCCAGTAGAACCATCTTCGACAGGGAGGAAACCGGGGAGCTGTTTTTT.

The chain couples TRBV2 to TRBJ2-1; D is uncertain. Germline CDR1 SNHLY, CDR2 FYNNEI. Trimming pared 9 bases from V and 7 bases from J, leaving 13 bases between. This CDR3 comprises 12 residues. CDR3 sequence (DNA): TGTGCCAGTCCAAGCAGGAAGAATGAGCAGTTCTTC. It codes for CASPSRKNEQFF.

The chain is built from TRBV29-1 and TRBJ2-7, with D unresolved. This CDR3 comprises 12 residues. Trimming took 4 bases from V and 1 from J, leaving 8 bases between them. CDR1 is SQVTM and CDR2 is ANQGSEA in the germline V gene. As DNA, the CDR3 is TGCAGCGTTGTTGCAGAATCCTACGAGCAGTACTTC. Protein sequence: CSVVAESYEQYF.

Points on this clone: This specimen includes other DNA sequences encoding the same CDR3. This sequence joins TRBV27 and TRBJ2-3; D is ambiguous. The V gene lost 3 bases and the J gene lost 6 bases, with 4 bases spanning the gap. Per the germline V gene, CDR1 is MNHEY and CDR2 is SMNVEV (reference sequence). The CDR3 runs to 11 residues. The CDR3 sequence: CASSFSDTQYF. CDR3 DNA sequence: TGTGCCAGCAGTTTTTCCGATACGCAGTATTTT.

The chain employs TRBV7-6 and TRBJ1-4, with 9 bases aligning to TRBD1. The CDR3 covers 15 residues. Germline values: CDR1 SGHVS, CDR2 FNYEAQ. Trimming at V came to 0 bases and at J to 15 bases, leaving 11 bases not matched to a gene. CDR3 DNA: TGTGCCAGCAGCTTAGCAGGGACAGGGCATGGGGACTTGTTTTTT. It specifies CASSLAGTGHGDLFF.